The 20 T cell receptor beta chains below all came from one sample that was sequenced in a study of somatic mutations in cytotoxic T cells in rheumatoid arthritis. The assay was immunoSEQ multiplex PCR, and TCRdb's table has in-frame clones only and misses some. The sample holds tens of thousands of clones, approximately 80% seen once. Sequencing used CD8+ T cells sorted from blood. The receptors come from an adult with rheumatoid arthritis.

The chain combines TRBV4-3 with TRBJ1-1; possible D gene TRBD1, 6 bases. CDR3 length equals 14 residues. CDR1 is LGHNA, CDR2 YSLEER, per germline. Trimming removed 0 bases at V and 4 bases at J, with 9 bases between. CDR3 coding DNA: TGCGCCAGCAGCCAAGATGGGGGCAGCACTGAAGCTTTCTTT. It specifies CASSQDGGSTEAFF.

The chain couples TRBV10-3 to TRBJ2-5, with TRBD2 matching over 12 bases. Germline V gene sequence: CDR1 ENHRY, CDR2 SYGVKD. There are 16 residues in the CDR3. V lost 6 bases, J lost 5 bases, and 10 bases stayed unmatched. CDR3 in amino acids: CAISGASGGARETQYF. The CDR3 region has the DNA TGTGCCATCAGCGGGGCTAGCGGGGGGGCCCGGGAGACCCAGTACTTC.

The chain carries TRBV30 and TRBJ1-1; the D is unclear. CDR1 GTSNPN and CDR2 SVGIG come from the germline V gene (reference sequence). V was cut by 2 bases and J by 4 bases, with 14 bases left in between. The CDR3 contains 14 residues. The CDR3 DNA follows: TGTGCCTGGAGTTTATCAGAAGTTGTCACTGAAGCTTTCTTT. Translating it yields CAWSLSEVVTEAFF.

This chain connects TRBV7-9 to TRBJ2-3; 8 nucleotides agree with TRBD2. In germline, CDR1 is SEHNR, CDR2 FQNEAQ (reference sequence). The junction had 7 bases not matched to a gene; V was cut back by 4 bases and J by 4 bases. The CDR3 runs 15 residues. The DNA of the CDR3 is TGTGCCAGCAGCTCCAAAGCGGGAGTCGCAGATACGCAGTATTTT. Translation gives CASSSKAGVADTQYF.

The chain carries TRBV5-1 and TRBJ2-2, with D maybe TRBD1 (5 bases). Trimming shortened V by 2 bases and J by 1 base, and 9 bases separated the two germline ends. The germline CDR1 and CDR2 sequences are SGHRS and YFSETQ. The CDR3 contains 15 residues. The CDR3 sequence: CASSLARGNTGELFF. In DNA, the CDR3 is TGCGCCAGCAGCTTAGCTAGGGGGAACACCGGGGAGCTGTTTTTT.

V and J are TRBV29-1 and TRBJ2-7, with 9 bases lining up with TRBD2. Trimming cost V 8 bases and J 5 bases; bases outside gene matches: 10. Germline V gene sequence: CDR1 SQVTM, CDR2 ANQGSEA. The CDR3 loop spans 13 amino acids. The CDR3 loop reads CSTWGGLADEQYF. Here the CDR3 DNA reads TGCAGCACCTGGGGGGGACTAGCCGACGAGCAGTACTTC.

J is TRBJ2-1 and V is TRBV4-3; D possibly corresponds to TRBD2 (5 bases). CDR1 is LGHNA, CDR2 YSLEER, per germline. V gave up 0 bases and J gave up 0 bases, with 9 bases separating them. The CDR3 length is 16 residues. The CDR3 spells CASSQDLGSSYNEQFF. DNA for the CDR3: TGCGCCAGCAGCCAAGATCTGGGGAGCTCCTACAATGAGCAGTTCTTC.

The CDR3 bases are TGTGCCAGCAGCCAAGCGTTGTATCCCGCCCCTCCCTACAATGAGCAGTTCTTC. It specifies CASSQALYPAPPYNEQFF. The chain carries TRBV4-2 and TRBJ2-1, with no clear D. CDR3 length: 18 residues. In germline, CDR1 is LGHNA, CDR2 YNFKEQ. The germline V and J ends were trimmed by 1 base and 2 bases, with 18 bases remaining between them.

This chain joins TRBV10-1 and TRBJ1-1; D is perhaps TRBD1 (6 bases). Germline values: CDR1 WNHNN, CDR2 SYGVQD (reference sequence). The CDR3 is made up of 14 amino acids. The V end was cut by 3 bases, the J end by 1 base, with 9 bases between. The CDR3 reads CASSDGQTNTEAFF. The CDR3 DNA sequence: TGCGCCAGCAGTGATGGACAGACGAACACTGAAGCTTTCTTT.

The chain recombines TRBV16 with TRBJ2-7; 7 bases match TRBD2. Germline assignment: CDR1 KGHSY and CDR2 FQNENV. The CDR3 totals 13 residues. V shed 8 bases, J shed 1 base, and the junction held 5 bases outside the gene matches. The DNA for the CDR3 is TGTGCCAGCGGGGGGGGATTATCCTACGAGCAGTACTTC. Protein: CASGGGLSYEQYF.

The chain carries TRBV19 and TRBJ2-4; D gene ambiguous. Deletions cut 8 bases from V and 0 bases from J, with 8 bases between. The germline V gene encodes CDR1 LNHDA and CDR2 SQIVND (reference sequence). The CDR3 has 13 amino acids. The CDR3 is CASVGLAKNIQYF. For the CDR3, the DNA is TGTGCCAGTGTCGGGCTAGCCAAAAACATTCAGTACTTC.

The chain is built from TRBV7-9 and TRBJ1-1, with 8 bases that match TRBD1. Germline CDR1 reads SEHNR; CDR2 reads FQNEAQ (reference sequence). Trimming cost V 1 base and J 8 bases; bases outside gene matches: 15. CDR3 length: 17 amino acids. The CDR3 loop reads CASSLDFRGLANTEAFF. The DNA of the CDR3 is TGTGCCAGCAGCTTAGATTTCAGGGGGCTCGCAAATACCGAAGCTTTCTTT.

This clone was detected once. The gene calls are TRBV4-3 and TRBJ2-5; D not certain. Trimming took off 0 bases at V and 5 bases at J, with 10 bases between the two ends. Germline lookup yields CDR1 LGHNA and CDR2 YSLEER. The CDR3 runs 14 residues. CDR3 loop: CASSQDLGWETQYF. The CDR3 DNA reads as TGCGCCAGCAGCCAAGATCTAGGGTGGGAGACCCAGTACTTC.

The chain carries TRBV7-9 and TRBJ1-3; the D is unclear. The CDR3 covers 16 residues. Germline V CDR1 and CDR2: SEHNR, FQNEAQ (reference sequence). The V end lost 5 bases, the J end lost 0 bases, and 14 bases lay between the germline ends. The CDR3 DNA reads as TGTGCCAGCAGCAAAAGACTGAACCCCTCTGGAAACACCATATATTTT. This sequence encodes CASSKRLNPSGNTIYF.

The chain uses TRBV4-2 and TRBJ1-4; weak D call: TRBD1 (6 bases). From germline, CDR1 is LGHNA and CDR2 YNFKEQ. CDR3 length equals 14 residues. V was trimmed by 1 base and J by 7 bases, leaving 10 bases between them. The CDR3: CASSQVGGSEKLFF. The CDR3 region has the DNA TGTGCCAGCAGCCAAGTAGGGGGAAGTGAAAAACTGTTTTTT.

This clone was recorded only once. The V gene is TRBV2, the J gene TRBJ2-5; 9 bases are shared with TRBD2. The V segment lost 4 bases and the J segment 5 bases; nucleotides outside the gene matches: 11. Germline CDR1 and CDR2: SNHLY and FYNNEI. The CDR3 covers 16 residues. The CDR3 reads CASSGDWREGPETQYF. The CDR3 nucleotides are TGTGCCAGCAGTGGCGATTGGCGGGAGGGCCCCGAGACCCAGTACTTC. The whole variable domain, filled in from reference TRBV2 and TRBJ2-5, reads EPEVTQTPSHQVTQMGQEVILRCVPISNHLYFYWYRQILGQKVEFLVSFYNNEISEKSEIFDDQFSVERPDGSNFTLKIRSTKLEDSAMYFCASSGDWREGPETQYFGPGTRLLVL.

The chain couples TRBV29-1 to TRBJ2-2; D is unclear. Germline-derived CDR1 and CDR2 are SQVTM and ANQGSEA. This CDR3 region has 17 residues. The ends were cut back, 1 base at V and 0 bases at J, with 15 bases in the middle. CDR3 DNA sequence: TGCAGCGTTGAAGTGGGCCCTCGGAACGCGAACACCGGGGAGCTGTTTTTT. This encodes CSVEVGPRNANTGELFF.

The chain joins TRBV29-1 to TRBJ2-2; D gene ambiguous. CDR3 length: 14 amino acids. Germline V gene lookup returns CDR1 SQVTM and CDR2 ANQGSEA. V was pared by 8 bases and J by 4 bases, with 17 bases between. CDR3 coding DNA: TGCAGCACTGGGAACCCCGTGGGCACCGGGGAGCTGTTTTTT. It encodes CSTGNPVGTGELFF.

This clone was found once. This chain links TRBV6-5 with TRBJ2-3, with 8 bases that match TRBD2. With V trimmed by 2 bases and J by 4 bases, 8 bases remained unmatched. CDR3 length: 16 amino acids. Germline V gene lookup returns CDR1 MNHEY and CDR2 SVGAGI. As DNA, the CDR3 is TGTGCCAGCAGTTACGGTAGCGGGGTAAGCGCAGATACGCAGTATTTT. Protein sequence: CASSYGSGVSADTQYF.

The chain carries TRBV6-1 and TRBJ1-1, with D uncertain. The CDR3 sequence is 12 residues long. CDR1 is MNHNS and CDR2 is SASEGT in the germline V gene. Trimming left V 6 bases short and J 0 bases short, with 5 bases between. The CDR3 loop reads CASRGLNTEAFF. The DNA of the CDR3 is TGTGCCAGCAGGGGGTTGAACACTGAAGCTTTCTTT.